Below, one T cell receptor beta chain is given with its context. The CDR3 totals 10 residues. Germline CDR1 and CDR2: DFQATT and SNEGSKA (reference sequence). Trimming took off 3 bases at V and 5 bases at J, with 5 bases between the two ends. The entry originates in a study of blood T cells in healthy people across ages. Using a J-beta primer mix together with a sample-barcoded 5' primer, a second PCR was run for roughly 6 to 12 cycles. A single record per CDR3 protein comes from TCRdb applying MiXCR to the 5' RACE reads. The sample records 1.5 million to 2 million distinct CDR3 sequences, 30% to 35% being singletons.

V and J are TRBV20-1 and TRBJ2-7; no clear D. The receptor's source is a woman aged 25 to 39 in good health. Sequenced sample: blood. DNA for the CDR3: TGCAGTGCTAGTGGTCACGAGCAGTACTTC. Its protein is CSASGHEQYF.